These 12 T cell receptor beta chains were sequenced from one sample in a study of cytomegalovirus exposure and HLA in healthy donors. It was with 60 Vbeta and 13 Jbeta primers that the PCR ran. Here immunoSEQ multiplex PCR was the method, and the copy in TCRdb shows in-frame clones only, minus some. Of 60,000 or so clones listed, about 85% are singletons. Sequenced input: PBMCs. All receptors come from a female donor in good health and CMV-seronegative.

This clone showed up just a few times. This chain uses TRBV4-3 with TRBJ1-2; unclear D gene. Looked up from germline, CDR1 is LGHNA and CDR2 is YSLEER. Trimming shortened V by 0 bases and J by 13 bases, and 21 bases separated the two germline ends. The CDR3 covers 15 residues. DNA for the CDR3: TGCGCCAGCAGCCAAGATCCAAATGACCCCAGGCCCCTCACCTTC. Its protein is CASSQDPNDPRPLTF.

The genes are TRBV6-5 and TRBJ2-2; perhaps TRBD1 as D (6 bases). From germline, CDR1 is MNHEY and CDR2 SVGAGI. Trimming stripped 2 bases from V and 0 bases from J, with 7 bases between. The CDR3 loop spans 15 amino acids. CDR3 protein: CASSYGTTNTGELFF. The DNA of the CDR3 is TGTGCCAGCAGTTACGGGACAACGAACACCGGGGAGCTGTTTTTT.

A word on this clone: Germline and junction disagree at one end, which may indicate a read error. The V call is TRBV7-7, the J call TRBJ2-1; 14 bases match TRBD2. This CDR3 has 16 amino acids. Germline V gene data show CDR1 as SSHAT and CDR2 as FNYEAQ (reference sequence). The CDR3 DNA reads as TGTGCTAGCAGCTTAGGACTAGCGGGGGGCAACAATGAGCAGTTCTTC. The encoded protein is CASSLGLAGGNNEQFF.

This chain joins TRBV16 and TRBJ2-7; TRBD1 matches at 7 bases. Germline trimming cut 7 bases from V and 2 bases from J; bases unmatched to any gene: 8. Germline loops: CDR1 KGHSY, CDR2 FQNENV. The CDR3 has 14 amino acids. CDR3 amino acids: CASNPDRPPYEQYF. DNA of the CDR3: TGTGCCAGCAACCCGGACAGGCCTCCCTACGAGCAGTACTTC.

The chain employs TRBV11-1 and TRBJ2-5; maybe TRBD2 (5 bases). Trimming removed 5 bases at V and 1 base at J, with 14 bases between. This CDR3 spans 15 amino acids. Germline-derived CDR1 and CDR2 are SGHAT and FQDESV (reference sequence). CDR3 DNA: TGTGCCAGCAGCCCCCTTGAGGGTCTCCAAGAGACCCAGTACTTC. Translated, it gives CASSPLEGLQETQYF. The complete variable domain, with remaining parts taken from reference TRBV11-1 and TRBJ2-5, reads EAEVAQSPRYKITEKSQAVAFWCDPISGHATLYWYRQILGQGPELLVQFQDESVVDDSQLPKDRFSAERLKGVDSTLKIQPAELGDSAMYLCASSPLEGLQETQYFGPGTRLLVL.

This chain connects TRBV7-9 to TRBJ2-2, with a possible D match to TRBD1 (5 bases). The CDR3 loop spans 17 amino acids. Germline CDR1 is SEHNR and CDR2 is FQNEAQ (reference sequence). V lost 5 bases to trimming and J lost 7 bases, with 23 bases between them. The CDR3 DNA is TGTGCCAGCAGCAGCCAAAGGGGATCGTTCCTCATCGGGGAGCTGTTTTTT. Its protein is CASSSQRGSFLIGELFF. Full variable domain (outside the CDR3, taken from reference TRBV7-9 and TRBJ2-2): DTGVSQNPRHKITKRGQNVTFRCDPISEHNRLYWYRQTLGQGPEFLTYFQNEAQLEKSRLLSDRFSAERPKGSFSTLEIQRTEQGDSAMYLCASSSQRGSFLIGELFFGEGSRLTVL.

This clone was counted a single time. The chain couples TRBV19 to TRBJ2-5, with 8 bases lining up with TRBD2. Germline-derived CDR1 and CDR2 are LNHDA and SQIVND (reference sequence). This CDR3 has 16 residues. V lost 7 bases, J lost 0 bases, and 10 bases stayed unmatched. Here the CDR3 DNA reads TGTGCCAGTAACCCCATGTTCGGGGGGGACCAAGAGACCCAGTACTTC. This gives the protein CASNPMFGGDQETQYF.

This chain uses TRBV11-2 with TRBJ2-2; 11 bases fit TRBD2. V lost 4 bases, J lost 6 bases, and 7 bases stayed unmatched. The germline V gene has CDR1 SGHAT and CDR2 FQNNGV. This CDR3 is 16 amino acids long. Here the CDR3 reads CASSSATSGSSGELFF. The CDR3 nucleotides read TGTGCCAGCAGCTCTGCCACTAGCGGGAGTTCCGGGGAGCTGTTTTTT.

The chain carries TRBV28 and TRBJ2-5, with a weak D call TRBD1 (6 bases). V lost 5 bases and J 2 bases, leaving 9 bases between the germline ends. The germline CDR1 and CDR2 sequences are MDHEN and SYDVKM. The CDR3 is 13 residues long. Written as DNA, the CDR3 is TGTGCCAGCAGTCGGGACATTCAAGAGACCCAGTACTTC. Its protein product is CASSRDIQETQYF.

The V and J genes are TRBV11-2 and TRBJ1-2, with D hard to call. Trimming removed 1 base from V and 1 base from J, with 10 bases in between. Germline CDR1 reads SGHAT; CDR2 reads FQNNGV. CDR3 length equals 15 residues. The CDR3 protein is CASSLGTNSNYGYTF. DNA of the CDR3: TGTGCCAGCAGCTTAGGAACCAACAGTAACTATGGCTACACCTTC.

The rearrangement links TRBV30 to TRBJ2-7; maybe TRBD2 (5 bases). The CDR3 runs to 13 residues. The V gene lost 2 bases and the J gene lost 5 bases, with 13 bases spanning the gap. CDR1 GTSNPN and CDR2 SVGIG come from the germline V gene (reference sequence). The CDR3 nucleotides are TGTGCCTGGAGTCCCTGGACTCGCGACGAGCAGTACTTC. This sequence encodes CAWSPWTRDEQYF.

The rearrangement links TRBV9 to TRBJ2-3; 11 bases line up with TRBD2. CDR3 length: 16 residues. V trimming: 3 bases; J trimming: 4 bases; junction bases outside the gene matches: 7. The germline V gene encodes CDR1 SGDLS and CDR2 YYNGEE. The CDR3 is CASSATSGSNADTQYF. The DNA of the CDR3 is TGTGCCAGCAGCGCCACTAGCGGGAGTAACGCAGATACGCAGTATTTT.